What follows are 19 T cell receptor beta chains derived from one specimen sequenced in a study of beta chain features in type 1 diabetes. Notes on the study in general: Moderate but significant shortening of TCRB CDR3s was recorded in all four CD4+ subsets from Type 1 diabetes patients.

The investigators reverse transcribed all of the isolated RNA, so they sequenced expressed TCRB transcripts. Profiling relied on immunoSEQ multiplex PCR, and the TCRdb table lists in-frame clones only, not all of them. The sample contains 200,000 to 250,000 clones, 16% of which appear only once. These receptors are not linked to any known antigen. Sequencing input: naive CD4+ T cells from blood. All receptors come from a young man with type 1 diabetes.

V usage is TRBV4-3 and J usage is TRBJ2-1; no firm D call. Germline-derived CDR1 and CDR2 are LGHNA and YSLEER. This CDR3 is built from 15 residues. V gave up 4 bases and J gave up 3 bases, with 13 bases separating them. The CDR3: CASSLNVAFYNEQFF. The CDR3 bases are TGCGCCAGCAGCCTCAATGTCGCGTTCTACAATGAGCAGTTCTTC.

The V call is TRBV7-9, the J call TRBJ2-6; D is undetermined. The V end lost 5 bases, the J end lost 0 bases, and 11 bases lay between the germline ends. Germline V gene data show CDR1 as SEHNR and CDR2 as FQNEAQ (reference sequence). The CDR3 covers 16 residues. The CDR3 DNA sequence: TGTGCCAGCAGCCGTAACCGGGCCTCTGGGGCCAACGTCCTGACTTTC. This gives the protein CASSRNRASGANVLTF.

This clone was observed a handful of times. V is TRBV2 and J is TRBJ2-7, with D possibly matching TRBD2 (5 bases). This CDR3 has 11 amino acids. The V gene's germline CDR1 is SNHLY and CDR2 FYNNEI. Trimming shortened V by 7 bases and J by 6 bases, and 10 bases separated the two germline ends. The CDR3 protein is CASTLAGEQYF. CDR3 DNA sequence: TGTGCCAGCACTTTGGCGGGCGAGCAGTACTTC.

J is TRBJ2-1 and V is TRBV30, with no clear D. Germline CDR1 reads GTSNPN; CDR2 reads SVGIG (reference sequence). The CDR3 has 13 residues. Trimming shortened V by 0 bases and J by 2 bases, and 5 bases separated the two germline ends. CDR3 residues: CAWSVPPYNEQFF. In nucleotides, the CDR3 is TGTGCCTGGAGTGTACCCCCCTACAATGAGCAGTTCTTC.

The CDR3 region is CALLPGYNEQFF. For the CDR3, the DNA is TGTGCCCTACTACCGGGGTACAATGAGCAGTTCTTC. The J gene is TRBJ2-1, the V gene TRBV30; D possibly corresponds to TRBD2 (5 bases). V lost 8 bases and J lost 4, with 12 bases in between. This CDR3 spans 12 amino acids. The germline gives CDR1 GTSNPN, CDR2 SVGIG (reference sequence).

J is TRBJ2-3 and V is TRBV7-2; D is unresolved. The CDR3 has 15 residues. CDR1 and CDR2 from the germline V gene are SGHTA and FQGNSA. V was trimmed by 0 bases and J by 0 bases, leaving 7 bases between them. For the CDR3, the DNA is TGTGCCAGCAGCTTAGCAGGCTCTAGCACAGATACGCAGTATTTT. It encodes CASSLAGSSTDTQYF.

This chain links TRBV30 with TRBJ2-1, with D hard to call. The CDR3 length is 13 residues. The germline V and J ends were trimmed by 4 bases and 4 bases, with 11 bases remaining between them. Germline assignment: CDR1 GTSNPN and CDR2 SVGIG (reference sequence). The CDR3 DNA is TGTGCCTGGATTAACGCCCGGTACAATGAGCAGTTCTTC. Translation: CAWINARYNEQFF.

The chain carries TRBV7-2 and TRBJ2-3; D is possibly TRBD2 (6 bases). Germline CDR1 reads SGHTA; CDR2 reads FQGNSA. The CDR3 covers 16 residues. The V and J ends lost 2 bases and 2 bases respectively, with 14 bases between them. The CDR3 coding sequence is TGTGCCAGCAGCTTATTCGTATGGGACTCCACAGATACGCAGTATTTT. This gives the protein CASSLFVWDSTDTQYF.

The J gene is TRBJ2-7, the V gene TRBV11-1; no definite D call. Trimming shortened V by 4 bases and J by 2 bases, and 12 bases separated the two germline ends. The CDR3 is 14 amino acids. In germline, CDR1 is SGHAT, CDR2 FQDESV (reference sequence). In nucleotides, the CDR3 is TGTGCCAGCAGCTCCTCCTTGGCCACCTACGAGCAGTACTTC. Amino acids: CASSSSLATYEQYF. Based on the CDR3 plus reference TRBV11-1 and TRBJ2-7, the full variable domain is EAEVAQSPRYKITEKSQAVAFWCDPISGHATLYWYRQILGQGPELLVQFQDESVVDDSQLPKDRFSAERLKGVDSTLKIQPAELGDSAMYLCASSSSLATYEQYFGPGTRLTVT.

This clone was seen a single time. The chain carries TRBV28 and TRBJ2-2, with D unresolved. The CDR3 contains 12 residues. V lost 5 bases to trimming and J lost 13 bases, with 14 bases between them. The germline gives CDR1 MDHEN, CDR2 SYDVKM. CDR3 DNA: TGTGCCAGCAGTGGACGGAGTTCCATGCTGTTTTTT. It yields the protein CASSGRSSMLFF.

A few counts support this clone. This CDR3 is CSAGRDYEQYF. The CDR3 nucleotides are TGCAGCGCTGGACGGGACTACGAGCAGTACTTC. V gene TRBV29-1 combines with J gene TRBJ2-7, with D perhaps TRBD2 (5 bases). The CDR3 sequence is 11 residues long. Looked up from germline, CDR1 is SQVTM and CDR2 is ANQGSEA. V was clipped by 7 bases and J by 3 bases, with 10 bases between them.

This clone was picked up a small number of times. The chain recombines TRBV7-6 with TRBJ2-2; 12 bases are shared with TRBD2. The CDR3 runs to 15 residues. V was pared by 5 bases and J by 6 bases, with 4 bases of the junction left unmatched. The V gene's germline CDR1 is SGHVS and CDR2 FNYEAQ. The CDR3 reads CASSLTSGSAGELFF. For the CDR3, the DNA is TGTGCCAGCAGCCTGACTAGCGGGAGCGCCGGGGAGCTGTTTTTT.

The chain joins TRBV2 to TRBJ2-4; 8 bases agree with TRBD2. Germline loops: CDR1 SNHLY, CDR2 FYNNEI. With 1 base clipped from V and 8 bases from J, the junction kept 13 bases outside the gene matches. The CDR3 has 17 residues. CDR3 in amino acids: CASSEEKIAGWADIQYF. The CDR3 nucleotides read TGTGCCAGCAGTGAAGAAAAGATAGCGGGATGGGCGGACATTCAGTACTTC.

The J gene is TRBJ2-7, the V gene TRBV27; 10 positions match TRBD1. The CDR3 runs to 14 residues. Germline-derived CDR1 and CDR2 are MNHEY and SMNVEV (reference sequence). V was clipped by 5 bases and J by 7 bases; unmatched bases: 8. The CDR3 coding sequence is TGTGCCAGCAGTCTAGACAGGGGGCTAGGAGAGCAGTACTTC. This gives the protein CASSLDRGLGEQYF.

This rearrangement joins TRBV7-2 to TRBJ2-2, with D uncertain. The germline CDR1 and CDR2 sequences are SGHTA and FQGNSA. The CDR3 sequence is 13 residues long. V was cut by 5 bases and J by 6 bases, with 10 bases left in between. CDR3 in amino acids: CASSQSEAGELFF. In nucleotides, the CDR3 is TGTGCCAGCAGCCAAAGCGAGGCCGGGGAGCTGTTTTTT.

This clone was picked up a small number of times. The chain joins TRBV10-3 to TRBJ1-2, with D possibly matching TRBD1 (5 bases). The germline V and J ends were trimmed by 0 bases and 2 bases, with 10 bases remaining between them. Germline values: CDR1 ENHRY, CDR2 SYGVKD. This CDR3 has 15 amino acids. For the CDR3, the DNA is TGTGCCATCAGTGAGTCGCAGGGCCTCAACTATGGCTACACCTTC. Its translation: CAISESQGLNYGYTF.

The chain uses TRBV15 and TRBJ2-5, with D unresolved. The CDR3 has 14 amino acids. Per germline, CDR1 LNHNV and CDR2 YYDKDF (reference sequence). The V end was cut by 0 bases, the J end by 1 base, with 6 bases between. Here the CDR3 reads CATSRDISQETQYF. In DNA form, the CDR3 reads TGTGCCACCAGCAGAGATATTTCCCAAGAGACCCAGTACTTC.

This rearrangement joins TRBV5-1 to TRBJ2-4; the D gene is possibly TRBD1 (5 bases). In germline, CDR1 is SGHRS, CDR2 YFSETQ. The CDR3 consists of 14 residues. Trimming shortened V by 0 bases and J by 9 bases, and 13 bases separated the two germline ends. For the CDR3, the DNA is TGCGCCAGCAGCTTGGAGGGGCAGATGGTCATTCAGTACTTC. It translates to CASSLEGQMVIQYF.

The chain recombines TRBV5-1 with TRBJ2-4, with 13 bases matching TRBD2. V lost 5 bases, J lost 9 bases, and 11 bases stayed unmatched. The CDR3 covers 16 residues. The germline gives CDR1 SGHRS, CDR2 YFSETQ. The DNA of the CDR3 is TGCGCCAGCAGGGAAGGGACTAGCGGGACTTTTGGCATTCAGTACTTC. Its translation: CASREGTSGTFGIQYF.